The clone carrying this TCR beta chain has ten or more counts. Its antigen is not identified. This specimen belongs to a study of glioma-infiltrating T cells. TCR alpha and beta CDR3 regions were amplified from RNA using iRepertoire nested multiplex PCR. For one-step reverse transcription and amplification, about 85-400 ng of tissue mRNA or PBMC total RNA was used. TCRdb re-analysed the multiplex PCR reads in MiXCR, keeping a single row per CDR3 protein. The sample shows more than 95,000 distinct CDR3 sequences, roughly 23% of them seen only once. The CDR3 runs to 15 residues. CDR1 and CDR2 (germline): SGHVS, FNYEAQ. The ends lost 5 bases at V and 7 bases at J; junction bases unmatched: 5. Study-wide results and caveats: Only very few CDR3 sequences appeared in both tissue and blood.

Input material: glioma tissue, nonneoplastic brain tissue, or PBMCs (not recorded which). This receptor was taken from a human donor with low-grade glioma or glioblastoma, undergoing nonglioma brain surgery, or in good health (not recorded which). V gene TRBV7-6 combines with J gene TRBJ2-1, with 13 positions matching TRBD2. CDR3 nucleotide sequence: TGTGCCAGCAGCCCGGGACTAGCGGGACCAAATGAGCAGTTCTTC. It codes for CASSPGLAGPNEQFF.